Following are 22 T cell receptor beta chains from one sample sequenced in a study of CD8 T cells in ankylosing spondylitis. TCRdb fed the 5' RACE reads into MiXCR, producing one record per CDR3 protein. The sample contains some 220,000 distinct CDR3 sequences, under 12% of which appear only once. The specimen sequenced was blood, either unsorted or a sorted T cell fraction (not recorded which). These receptors originate from a male donor with ankylosing spondylitis or in good health (not recorded which).

This clonotype was recorded a few times. The chain uses TRBV9 and TRBJ1-5; 7 nucleotides agree with TRBD1. Per the germline V gene, CDR1 is SGDLS and CDR2 is YYNGEE. CDR3 length equals 16 residues. V was clipped by 4 bases and J by 4 bases; unmatched bases: 11. The CDR3 loop reads CASSPWTGRRNQPQHF. CDR3 in DNA: TGTGCCAGCAGCCCGTGGACAGGCCGTAGGAATCAGCCCCAGCATTTT.

This clonotype came up many times. This chain connects TRBV5-6 to TRBJ2-2; tentatively, D is TRBD2 (7 bases). The CDR3 is 16 amino acids. The ends were cut back, 2 bases at V and 2 bases at J, with 13 bases in the middle. Looked up from germline, CDR1 is SGHDT and CDR2 is YYEEEE. Here the CDR3 reads CASSFFRGLNTGELFF. For the CDR3, the DNA is TGTGCCAGCAGCTTTTTCAGGGGACTAAACACCGGGGAGCTGTTTTTT.

In its sample, this clonotype was seen many times. The rearrangement joins TRBV7-6 to TRBJ2-5, with 9 bases matching TRBD1. The CDR3 is made up of 16 amino acids. CDR1 and CDR2 (germline): SGHVS, FNYEAQ. Losses at the gene ends were 1 base for V and 4 bases for J; bases not matched to a gene: 7. CDR3 in amino acids: CASSLGTGADGETQYF. As DNA, the CDR3 is TGTGCCAGCAGCTTAGGGACAGGGGCGGATGGAGAGACCCAGTACTTC. Supplemented by reference TRBV7-6 and TRBJ2-5, the full variable domain reads GAGVSQSPRYKVTKRGQDVALRCDPISGHVSLYWYRQALGQGPEFLTYFNYEAQQDKSGLPNDRFSAERPEGSISTLTIQRTEQRDSAMYRCASSLGTGADGETQYFGPGTRLLVL.

V gene TRBV7-6 combines with J gene TRBJ2-6, with 8 bases identical to TRBD1. The CDR3 length is 17 residues. The germline V gene has CDR1 SGHVS and CDR2 FNYEAQ. Losses at the gene ends were 5 bases for V and 1 base for J; bases not matched to a gene: 7. CDR3 sequence reads: CASSAWTGKSGANVLTF. CDR3 sequence (DNA): TGTGCCAGCAGCGCCTGGACAGGGAAGTCTGGGGCCAACGTCCTGACTTTC.

Ten or more counts support this clonotype. The V and J genes are TRBV29-1 and TRBJ1-2, with D possibly matching TRBD1 (5 bases). Germline V gene lookup returns CDR1 SQVTM and CDR2 ANQGSEA. The CDR3 loop spans 13 amino acids. V was clipped by 6 bases and J by 4 bases, with 15 bases between them. The CDR3, as DNA: TGCAGCGTGCCGCCGGGGCCCTCCTATGGCTACACCTTC. Translating gives CSVPPGPSYGYTF. Combining the CDR3 with reference TRBV29-1 and TRBJ1-2 gives the whole variable domain SAVISQKPSRDICQRGTSLTIQCQVDSQVTMMFWYRQQPGQSLTLIATANQGSEATYESGFVIDKFPISRPNLTFSTLTVSNMSPEDSSIYLCSVPPGPSYGYTFGSGTRLTVV.

This clonotype has a count of ten or more. This chain uses TRBV18 with TRBJ1-5, with a tentative D call TRBD1 (6 bases). CDR3 length: 15 residues. Germline V gene lookup returns CDR1 KGHSH and CDR2 LQKENI. The ends were cut back, 0 bases at V and 5 bases at J, with 11 bases in the middle. The CDR3 nucleotides read TGTGCCAGCTCACCACCGACAGGCCGTGATCAGCCCCAGCATTTT. Its translation is CASSPPTGRDQPQHF.

This clonotype has more than one count but fewer than ten. V usage is TRBV12-3 or TRBV12-4 and J usage is TRBJ2-6; the D gene is possibly TRBD2 (5 bases). The V end lost 1 base, the J end lost 0 bases, and 10 bases lay between the germline ends. CDR3 length equals 17 residues. The CDR3 sequence: CASSLGEGVSGANVLTF. The CDR3 nucleotides are TGTGCCAGCAGTTTAGGTGAGGGAGTCTCTGGGGCCAACGTCCTGACTTTC.

This clonotype showed up many times. The rearrangement uses TRBV29-1 and TRBJ2-1, with 9 bases identical to TRBD2. V lost 8 bases to trimming and J lost 0 bases; unmatched junction nucleotides: 5. CDR3 size: 14 residues. Per the germline V gene, CDR1 is SQVTM and CDR2 is ANQGSEA. CDR3 in DNA: TGCAGCCCATATAGCGGGAGCTCCTACAATGAGCAGTTCTTC. Translating gives CSPYSGSSYNEQFF.

A few counts support this clonotype. The junction differs from germline at one of its ends, possibly a read error. J is TRBJ2-1 and V is TRBV20-1, with 8 bases lining up with TRBD1. This CDR3 is built from 17 residues. Germline assignment: CDR1 DFQATT and CDR2 SNEGSKA (reference sequence). The CDR3 DNA reads TGCTGTGCTGTGGACAGGGTGCGTGCGATCCCGGGGAATGAGCAGTTCTTC. Protein product: CCAVDRVRAIPGNEQFF.

Ten or more counts support this clonotype. The chain carries TRBV10-3 and TRBJ1-1; tentative D call: TRBD1 (6 bases). Germline CDR1 reads ENHRY; CDR2 reads SYGVKD. The CDR3 is 13 amino acids. The V end was cut by 6 bases, the J end by 2 bases, with 10 bases between. The CDR3 DNA reads TGTGCCATCAGGGACAGCTCAAACACTGAAGCTTTCTTT. This gives the protein CAIRDSSNTEAFF.

This clonotype was seen ten or more times. V usage is TRBV7-9 and J usage is TRBJ1-1, with 7 bases that match TRBD1. The V gene's germline CDR1 is SEHNR and CDR2 FQNEAQ (reference sequence). The CDR3 runs to 15 residues. The trim removed 0 bases at V and 0 bases at J, leaving 1 base unmatched. The DNA for the CDR3 is TGTGCCAGCAGCTTAGCGCAGGGGGTGAACACTGAAGCTTTCTTT. Amino acids: CASSLAQGVNTEAFF.

The gene calls are TRBV27 and TRBJ2-1; 10 nucleotides match TRBD1. Germline CDR1 and CDR2: MNHEY and SMNVEV (reference sequence). The CDR3 has 15 amino acids. V lost 6 bases and J lost 4; bases outside the gene matches: 6. The CDR3: CASRQTGGIYNEQFF. The CDR3, as DNA: TGTGCCAGCAGGCAGACAGGGGGCATTTACAATGAGCAGTTCTTC.

The chain couples TRBV10-3 to TRBJ2-3, with 7 bases fitting TRBD1. Germline lookup yields CDR1 ENHRY and CDR2 SYGVKD. The CDR3 runs 14 residues. V lost 11 bases and J lost 6; bases outside the gene matches: 14. The CDR3 nucleotides are TGTGCCGCCCGGGACAGTCTCCCAGGGGATACGCAGTATTTT. The encoded protein is CAARDSLPGDTQYF.

This clonotype showed up just once. This chain connects TRBV2 to TRBJ1-5; 7 bases line up with TRBD1. Germline values: CDR1 SNHLY, CDR2 FYNNEI. The junction had 4 bases not matched to a gene; V was cut back by 10 bases and J by 1 base. This CDR3 has 13 amino acids. CDR3: CAITTGSNQPQHF. CDR3 DNA sequence: TGTGCCATTACGACAGGGAGCAATCAGCCCCAGCATTTT. The full variable domain, with the rest looked up from reference TRBV2 and TRBJ1-5, is EPEVTQTPSHQVTQMGQEVILRCVPISNHLYFYWYRQILGQKVEFLVSFYNNEISEKSEIFDDQFSVERPDGSNFTLKIRSTKLEDSAMYFCAITTGSNQPQHFGDGTRLSIL.

This clonotype was seen a few times. This chain's CDR3 is CASSQQDRTGLRFF. In nucleotides, the CDR3 is TGTGCCAGCAGCCAACAAGACCGGACAGGGCTCAGGTTCTTC. The chain recombines TRBV3-1 with TRBJ2-1; the match to TRBD1 covers 8 bases. Germline V CDR1 and CDR2: LGHDT, YNNKEL (reference sequence). The trim removed 2 bases at V and 15 bases at J, leaving 12 bases unmatched. The CDR3 runs 14 residues.

Many counts were recorded for this clonotype. CDR3 nucleotide sequence: TGCAGCGGAGAGCGGGAGAGTAGGACCGGGGAGCTGTTTTTT. As protein: CSGERESRTGELFF. The chain couples TRBV29-1 to TRBJ2-2; 8 positions match TRBD2. The germline CDR1 and CDR2 sequences are SQVTM and ANQGSEA. This CDR3 is built from 14 residues. V lost 7 bases to trimming and J lost 5 bases; unmatched junction nucleotides: 9.

This clonotype has a count of ten or more. The V gene is TRBV4-1, the J gene TRBJ1-2, with D maybe TRBD1 (5 bases). The V gene's germline CDR1 is MGHRA and CDR2 YSYEKL. The CDR3 consists of 15 residues. V lost 4 bases and J lost 4, with 16 bases in between. CDR3: CASSLSNGGSYGYTF. The CDR3 coding sequence is TGCGCCAGCAGCCTTTCCAACGGGGGGAGCTATGGCTACACCTTC.

This clonotype was recorded many times. This chain joins TRBV5-1 and TRBJ1-5; D may be TRBD1 (5 bases). Germline CDR1 SGHRS, CDR2 YFSETQ. V was pared by 3 bases and J by 5 bases, with 9 bases between. The CDR3 loop spans 13 amino acids. CDR3 nucleotide sequence: TGCGCCAGCAGCTCAGGGAGGGATCAGCCCCAGCATTTT. It is translated as CASSSGRDQPQHF.

V is TRBV13 and J is TRBJ1-4; D gene ambiguous. Trimming pared 5 bases from V and 0 bases from J, leaving 13 bases between. There are 16 residues in the CDR3. CDR1 is PRHDT and CDR2 is FYEKMQ in the germline V gene (reference sequence). The CDR3 protein is CASSSSLLATNEKLFF. DNA for the CDR3: TGTGCCAGCAGCAGCTCCCTCCTTGCAACTAATGAAAAACTGTTTTTT.

This clonotype was seen at least ten times. The genes are TRBV20-1 and TRBJ2-1; D is undetermined. The CDR3 extends over 12 amino acids. Germline loops: CDR1 DFQATT, CDR2 SNEGSKA (reference sequence). Deletions cut 1 base from V and 7 bases from J, with 8 bases between. The CDR3 bases are TGCAGTGCTAGAGCGGGCGAGAATGAGCAGTTCTTC. Its translation: CSARAGENEQFF.

The chain is built from TRBV12-3 or TRBV12-4 and TRBJ2-2, with 7 nucleotides matching TRBD2. This CDR3 spans 16 amino acids. Unmatched junction bases numbered 12, after V lost 7 bases and J lost 4 bases. As DNA, the CDR3 is TGTGCCAGCACTCCGATTCTGGGCGGGGGCACCGGGGAGCTGTTTTTT. This codes for CASTPILGGGTGELFF.

This clonotype was found many times. V is TRBV6-1 and J is TRBJ1-5, with TRBD1 matching over 9 bases. The length of the CDR3 is 15 residues. Germline V lookup: CDR1 MNHNS, CDR2 SASEGT. V lost 5 bases and J lost 6; bases outside the gene matches: 8. Here the CDR3 DNA reads TGTGCCAGCAGTACAGACAGGGGGGGTAGTCAGCCCCAGCATTTT. Amino acids: CASSTDRGGSQPQHF.